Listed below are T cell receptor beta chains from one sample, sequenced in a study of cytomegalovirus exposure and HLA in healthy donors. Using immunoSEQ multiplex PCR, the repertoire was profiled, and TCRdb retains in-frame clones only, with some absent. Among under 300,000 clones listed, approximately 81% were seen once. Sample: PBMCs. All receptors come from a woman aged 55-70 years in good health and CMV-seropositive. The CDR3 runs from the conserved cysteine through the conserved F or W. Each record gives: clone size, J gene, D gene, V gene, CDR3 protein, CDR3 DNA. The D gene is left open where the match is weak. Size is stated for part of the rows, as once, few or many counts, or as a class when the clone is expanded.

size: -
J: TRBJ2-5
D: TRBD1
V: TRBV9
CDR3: CASSVMTGEETQYF
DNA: TGTGCCAGCAGCGTAATGACAGGGGAAGAGACCCAGTACTTC

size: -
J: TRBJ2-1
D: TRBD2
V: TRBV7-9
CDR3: CASSLVGREGRRRNEQFF
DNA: TGTGCCAGCAGCTTAGTTGGGCGGGAGGGCCGTAGGCGCAATGAGCAGTTCTTC

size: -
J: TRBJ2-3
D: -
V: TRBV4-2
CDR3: CASSPGGSTDTQYF
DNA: TGTGCCAGCAGCCCCGGCGGGTCCACAGATACGCAGTATTTT

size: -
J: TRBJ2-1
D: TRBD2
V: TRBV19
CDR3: CASSSLAGGSYNEQFF
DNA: TGTGCCAGTAGCTCACTAGCGGGTGGCTCCTACAATGAGCAGTTCTTC

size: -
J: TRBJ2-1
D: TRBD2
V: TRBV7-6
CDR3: CASSLTGRVEHQEQFF
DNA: TGTGCCAGCAGCTTAACCGGGAGGGTTGAACATCAAGAGCAGTTCTTC

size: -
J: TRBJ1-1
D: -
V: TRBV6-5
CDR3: CASSYSGAFRNTEAFF
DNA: TGTGCCAGCAGTTACTCGGGGGCCTTTAGGAACACTGAAGCTTTCTTT

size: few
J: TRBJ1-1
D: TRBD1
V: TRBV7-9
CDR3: CAGGDRANTEAFF
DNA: TGTGCCGGAGGGGACAGGGCGAACACTGAAGCTTTCTTT

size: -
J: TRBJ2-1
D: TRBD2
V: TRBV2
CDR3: CASRGLAGGREQFF
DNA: TGTGCCAGCAGAGGACTAGCGGGAGGTCGAGAGCAGTTCTTC

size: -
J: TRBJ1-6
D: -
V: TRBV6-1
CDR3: CASIGARPEGSPLHF
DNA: TGTGCCAGCATCGGAGCCAGGCCCGAGGGTTCACCCCTCCACTTT

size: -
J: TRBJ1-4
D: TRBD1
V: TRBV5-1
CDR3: CASSRTGQVPSDEKLFF
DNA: TGCGCCAGCAGCCGGACAGGGCAAGTCCCCTCGGATGAAAAACTGTTTTTT

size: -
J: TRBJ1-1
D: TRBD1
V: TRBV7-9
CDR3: CASSPLRDRVTMAFF
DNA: TGTGCCAGCAGCCCTCTACGGGACAGGGTCACAATGGCTTTCTTT

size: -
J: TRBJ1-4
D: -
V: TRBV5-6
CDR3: CASSLGRPAGKLFF
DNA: TGTGCCAGCAGCTTGGGTCGCCCCGCAGGAAAACTGTTTTTT

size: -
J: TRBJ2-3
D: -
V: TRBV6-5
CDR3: CASSYSRGTDTQYF
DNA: TGTGCCAGCAGTTACTCGAGGGGCACAGATACGCAGTATTTT

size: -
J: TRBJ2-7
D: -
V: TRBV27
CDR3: CASSLYTEYLKNEQYF
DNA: TGTGCCAGCAGTCTATATACCGAATACCTAAAAAACGAGCAGTACTTC

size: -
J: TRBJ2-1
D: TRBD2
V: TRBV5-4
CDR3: CASSSQLAGVKVEQFF
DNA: TGTGCCAGCAGCTCCCAACTAGCGGGAGTTAAGGTTGAGCAGTTCTTC

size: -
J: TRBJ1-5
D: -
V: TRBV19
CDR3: CASSINKDQPQHF
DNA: TGTGCCAGTAGTATCAACAAAGATCAGCCCCAGCATTTT

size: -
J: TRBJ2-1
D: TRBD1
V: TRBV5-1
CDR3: CASSSGQGLGNEQFF
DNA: TGCGCCAGCAGCTCGGGACAGGGGCTTGGCAATGAGCAGTTCTTC

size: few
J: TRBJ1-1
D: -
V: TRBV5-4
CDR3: CASSFGHGGNTEAFF
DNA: TGTGCCAGCAGCTTCGGCCACGGGGGGAACACTGAAGCTTTCTTT

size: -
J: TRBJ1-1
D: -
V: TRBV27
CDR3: CASSLDWRGTEAFF
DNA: TGTGCCAGCAGTTTAGATTGGCGGGGGACTGAAGCTTTCTTT

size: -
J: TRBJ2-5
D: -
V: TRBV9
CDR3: CASSGTFFETQYF
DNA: TGTGCCAGCAGCGGGACTTTCTTCGAGACCCAGTACTTC

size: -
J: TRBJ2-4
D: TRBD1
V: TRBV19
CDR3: CASSILGQRSPIAKNIQYF
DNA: TGTGCCAGTAGTATCCTGGGACAGCGGTCCCCCATAGCCAAAAACATTCAGTACTTC

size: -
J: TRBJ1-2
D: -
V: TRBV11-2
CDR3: CASSLGGGYTF
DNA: TGTGCCAGCAGCTTAGGAGGTGGCTACACCTTC

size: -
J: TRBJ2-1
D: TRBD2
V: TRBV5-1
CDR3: CASSLGGGGYNEQFF
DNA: TGCGCCAGCAGCTTGGGCGGGGGAGGCTACAATGAGCAGTTCTTC

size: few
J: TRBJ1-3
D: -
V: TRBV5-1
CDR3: CASTEGSSWGNTIYF
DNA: TGCGCCAGCACCGAGGGATCGAGTTGGGGAAACACCATATATTTT

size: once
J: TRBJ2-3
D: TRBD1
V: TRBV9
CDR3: CASSPPAGTGLTDTQYF
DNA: TGTGCCAGCAGCCCCCCCGCCGGGACAGGGTTGACAGATACGCAGTATTTT

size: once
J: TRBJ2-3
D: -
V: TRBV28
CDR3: CASSLARVATDTQYF
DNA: TGTGCCAGCAGTTTGGCTAGAGTGGCCACAGATACGCAGTATTTT

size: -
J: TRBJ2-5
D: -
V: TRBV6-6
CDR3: CASSYTFDIQYF
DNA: TGTGCCAGCAGTTACACCTTTGACATCCAGTACTTC

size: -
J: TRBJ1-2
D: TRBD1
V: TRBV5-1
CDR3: CASSLGQANYGYTF
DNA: TGCGCCAGCAGCCTGGGACAGGCTAACTATGGCTACACCTTC

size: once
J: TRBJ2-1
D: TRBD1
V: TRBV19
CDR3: CASSIDGDRISYEQFF
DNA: TGTGCCAGTAGTATCGATGGGGACAGGATTAGCTATGAGCAGTTCTTC

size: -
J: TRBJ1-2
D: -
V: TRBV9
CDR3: CASSVRVNYGYTF
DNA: TGTGCCAGCAGCGTACGGGTTAACTATGGCTACACCTTC

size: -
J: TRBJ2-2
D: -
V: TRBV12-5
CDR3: CASGLEAGELFF
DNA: TGTGCTAGTGGTCTAGAGGCCGGGGAGCTGTTTTTT

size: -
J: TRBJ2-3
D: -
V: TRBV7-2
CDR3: CASSLGRATDTQYF
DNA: TGTGCCAGCAGCTTAGGGAGGGCCACAGATACGCAGTATTTT

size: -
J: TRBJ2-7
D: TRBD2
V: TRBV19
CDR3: CASSNPALAGVGEQYF
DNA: TGTGCCAGTAGCAATCCGGCCCTAGCGGGAGTGGGGGAGCAGTACTTC

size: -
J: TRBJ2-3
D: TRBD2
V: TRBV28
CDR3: CASSPRWREETDTQYF
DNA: TGTGCCAGCAGTCCGCGGTGGCGGGAGGAGACAGATACGCAGTATTTT

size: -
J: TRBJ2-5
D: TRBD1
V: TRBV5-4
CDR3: CASSHSQGQETQYF
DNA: TGTGCCAGCAGCCATTCACAGGGGCAAGAGACCCAGTACTTC

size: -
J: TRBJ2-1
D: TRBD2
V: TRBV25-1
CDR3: CASRPTIRTSGRANEQFF
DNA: TGTGCCAGCAGGCCGACGATCCGCACTAGCGGGAGAGCCAATGAGCAGTTCTTC

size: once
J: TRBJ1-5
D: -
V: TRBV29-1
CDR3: CSVGHRDKPQHF
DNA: TGCAGCGTTGGTCACCGGGACAAGCCCCAGCATTTT

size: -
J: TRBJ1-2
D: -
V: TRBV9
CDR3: CASSAYGTNYGYTF
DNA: TGTGCCAGCAGTGCCTACGGGACTAACTATGGCTACACCTTC

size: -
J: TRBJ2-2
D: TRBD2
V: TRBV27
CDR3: CASRPLAGASTGELFF
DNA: TGTGCCAGCCGCCCTCTAGCGGGAGCCTCCACCGGGGAGCTGTTTTTT

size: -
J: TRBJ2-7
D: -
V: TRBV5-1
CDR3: CASRASNYEQYF
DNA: TGCGCCAGCAGAGCATCTAACTACGAGCAGTACTTC

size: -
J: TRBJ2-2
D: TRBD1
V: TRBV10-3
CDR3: CASGGQLAREGGELFF
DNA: TGTGCCTCAGGGGGCCAACTAGCTCGTGAGGGCGGGGAGCTGTTTTTT

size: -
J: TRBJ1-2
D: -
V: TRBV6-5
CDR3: CASSPARGGYGYTF
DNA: TGTGCCAGCAGTCCGGCCCGCGGGGGCTATGGCTACACCTTC

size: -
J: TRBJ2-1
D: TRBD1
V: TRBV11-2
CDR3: CASSLGGQGINEQFF
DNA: TGTGCCAGCAGCTTAGGCGGACAGGGGATCAATGAGCAGTTCTTC

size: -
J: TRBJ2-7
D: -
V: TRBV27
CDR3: CATRGGISYEQYF
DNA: TGTGCCACCCGAGGAGGCATTTCCTACGAGCAGTACTTC

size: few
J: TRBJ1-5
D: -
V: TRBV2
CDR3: CASTPAGGRSQPQHF
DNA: TGTGCCAGCACCCCGGCAGGAGGGCGATCTCAGCCCCAGCATTTT

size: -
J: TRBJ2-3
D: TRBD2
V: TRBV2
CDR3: CASSERGPGAGDTQYF
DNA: TGTGCCAGCAGTGAACGGGGCCCAGGAGCGGGGGATACGCAGTATTTT

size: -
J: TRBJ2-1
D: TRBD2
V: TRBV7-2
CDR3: CASSLAGTRGYNEQFF
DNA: TGTGCCAGCAGCTTGGCCGGGACTAGGGGCTACAATGAGCAGTTCTTC

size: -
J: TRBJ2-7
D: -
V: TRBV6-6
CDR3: CASSYSFRGIGYEQYF
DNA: TGTGCCAGCAGTTACTCGTTTCGAGGAATCGGCTACGAGCAGTACTTC

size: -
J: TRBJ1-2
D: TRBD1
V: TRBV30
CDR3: CAWSGTGGVYGYTF
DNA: TGTGCCTGGAGTGGGACAGGGGGTGTCTATGGCTACACCTTC

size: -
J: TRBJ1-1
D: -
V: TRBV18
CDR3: CASSPPYGGGRNTEAFF
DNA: TGTGCCAGCTCACCACCTTACGGGGGGGGGCGGAACACTGAAGCTTTCTTT

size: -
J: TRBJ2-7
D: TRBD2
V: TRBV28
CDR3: CASSLISGSHPYEQYF
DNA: TGTGCCAGCAGTTTAATCAGCGGGAGTCACCCCTACGAGCAGTACTTC

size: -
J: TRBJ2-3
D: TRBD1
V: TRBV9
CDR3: CASSVAGSQGVADTQYF
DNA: TGTGCCAGCAGCGTAGCTGGCTCTCAGGGGGTCGCAGATACGCAGTATTTT